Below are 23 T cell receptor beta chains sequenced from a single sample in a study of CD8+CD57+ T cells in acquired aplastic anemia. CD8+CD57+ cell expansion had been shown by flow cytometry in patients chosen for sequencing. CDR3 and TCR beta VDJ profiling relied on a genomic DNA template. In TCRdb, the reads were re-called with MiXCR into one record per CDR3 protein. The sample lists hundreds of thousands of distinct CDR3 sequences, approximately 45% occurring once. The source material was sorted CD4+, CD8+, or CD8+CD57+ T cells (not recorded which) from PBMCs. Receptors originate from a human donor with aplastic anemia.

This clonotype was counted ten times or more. The CDR3 spells CASSQDLGDEQFF. The CDR3 nucleotides are TGTGCCAGCAGCCAAGATCTCGGGGATGAGCAGTTCTTC. The chain employs TRBV14 and TRBJ2-1; possible D gene TRBD2, 5 bases. The CDR3 runs 13 residues. Trimming cost V 0 bases and J 8 bases, with 8 bases left between them. In germline, CDR1 is SGHDN, CDR2 FVKESK.

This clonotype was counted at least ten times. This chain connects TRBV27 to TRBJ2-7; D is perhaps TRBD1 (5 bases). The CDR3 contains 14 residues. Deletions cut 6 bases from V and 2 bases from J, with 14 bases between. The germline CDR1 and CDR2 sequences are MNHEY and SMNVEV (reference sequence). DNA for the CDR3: TGTGCCAGCAGAAAGCAGGGTATCGCCTACGAGCAGTACTTC. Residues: CASRKQGIAYEQYF.

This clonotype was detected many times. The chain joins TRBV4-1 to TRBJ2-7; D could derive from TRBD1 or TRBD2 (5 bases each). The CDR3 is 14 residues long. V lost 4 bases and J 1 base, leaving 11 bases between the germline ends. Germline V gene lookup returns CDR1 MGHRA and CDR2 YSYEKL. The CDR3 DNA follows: TGCGCCAGCAGCCCTGCTGGGACGTCCTACGAGCAGTACTTC. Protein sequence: CASSPAGTSYEQYF.

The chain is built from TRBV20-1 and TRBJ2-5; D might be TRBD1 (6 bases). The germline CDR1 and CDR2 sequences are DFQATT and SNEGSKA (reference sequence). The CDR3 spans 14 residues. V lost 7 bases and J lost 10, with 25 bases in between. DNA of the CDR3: TGCAGTGTTAGGGGCGCAGGGGCGCACGTCGGCCAGTACTTC. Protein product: CSVRGAGAHVGQYF.

The CDR3 DNA reads as TGTGCCAGCAGCCACGGACAGGGAATTTTCTACGAGCAGTACTTC. Translating gives CASSHGQGIFYEQYF. The chain joins TRBV11-2 to TRBJ2-7, with 8 bases identical to TRBD1. The junction had 9 bases not matched to a gene; V was cut back by 5 bases and J by 3 bases. The germline gives CDR1 SGHAT, CDR2 FQNNGV. The CDR3 is made up of 15 amino acids.

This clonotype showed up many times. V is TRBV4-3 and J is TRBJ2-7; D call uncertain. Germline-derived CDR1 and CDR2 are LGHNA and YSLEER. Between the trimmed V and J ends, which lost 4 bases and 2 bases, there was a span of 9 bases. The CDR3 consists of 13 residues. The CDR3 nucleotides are TGCGCCAGCAGCCCTTGGGTCGCCTACGAGCAGTACTTC. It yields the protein CASSPWVAYEQYF.

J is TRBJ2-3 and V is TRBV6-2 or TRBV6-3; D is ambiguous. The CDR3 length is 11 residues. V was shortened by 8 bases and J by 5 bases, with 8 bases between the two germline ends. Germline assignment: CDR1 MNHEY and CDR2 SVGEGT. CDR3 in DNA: TGTGCCAGCCGGCATGGAGATACGCAGTATTTT. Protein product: CASRHGDTQYF.

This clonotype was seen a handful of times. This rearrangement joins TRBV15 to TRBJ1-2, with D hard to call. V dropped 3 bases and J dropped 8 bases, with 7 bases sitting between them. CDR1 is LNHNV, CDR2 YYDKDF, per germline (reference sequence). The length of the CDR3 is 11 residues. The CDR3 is CATSSTWGYTF. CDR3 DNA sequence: TGTGCCACCAGCAGTACTTGGGGCTACACCTTC.

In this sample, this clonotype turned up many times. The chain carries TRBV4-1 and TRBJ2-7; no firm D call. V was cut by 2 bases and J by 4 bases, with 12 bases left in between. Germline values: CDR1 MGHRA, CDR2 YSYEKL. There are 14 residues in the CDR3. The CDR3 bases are TGCGCCAGCAGCCAATCGACAAGGCGGTACGAGCAGTACTTC. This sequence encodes CASSQSTRRYEQYF.

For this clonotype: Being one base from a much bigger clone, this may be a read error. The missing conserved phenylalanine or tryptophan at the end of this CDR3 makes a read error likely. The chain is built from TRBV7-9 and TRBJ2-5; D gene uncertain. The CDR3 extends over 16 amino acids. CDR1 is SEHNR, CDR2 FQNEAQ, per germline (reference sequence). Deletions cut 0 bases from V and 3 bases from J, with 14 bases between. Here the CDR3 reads CASSLAPAGPKETQYY. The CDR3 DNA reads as TGTGCCAGCAGCTTAGCGCCGGCCGGTCCCAAAGAGACCCAGTACTAC.

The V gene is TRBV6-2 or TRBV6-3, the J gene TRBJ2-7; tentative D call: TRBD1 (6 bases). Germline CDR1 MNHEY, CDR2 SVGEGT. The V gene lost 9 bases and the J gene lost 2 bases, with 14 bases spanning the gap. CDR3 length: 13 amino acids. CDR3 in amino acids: CASLQGRPYEQYF. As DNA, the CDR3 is TGTGCCAGTTTACAGGGAAGGCCCTACGAGCAGTACTTC.

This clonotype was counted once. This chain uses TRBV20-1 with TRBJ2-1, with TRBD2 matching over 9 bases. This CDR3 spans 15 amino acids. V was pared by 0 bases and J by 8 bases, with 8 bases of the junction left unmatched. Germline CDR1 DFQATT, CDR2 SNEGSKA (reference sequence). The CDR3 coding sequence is TGCAGTGCTAGAGATCTGTCTAGCGGGAAGGATGAGCAGTTCTTC. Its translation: CSARDLSSGKDEQFF.

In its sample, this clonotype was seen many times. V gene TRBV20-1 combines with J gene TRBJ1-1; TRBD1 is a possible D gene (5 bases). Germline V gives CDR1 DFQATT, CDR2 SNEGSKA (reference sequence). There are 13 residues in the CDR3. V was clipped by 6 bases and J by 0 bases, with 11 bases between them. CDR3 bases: TGCAGTGCCAAAGACAGACTGAACACTGAAGCTTTCTTT. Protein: CSAKDRLNTEAFF.

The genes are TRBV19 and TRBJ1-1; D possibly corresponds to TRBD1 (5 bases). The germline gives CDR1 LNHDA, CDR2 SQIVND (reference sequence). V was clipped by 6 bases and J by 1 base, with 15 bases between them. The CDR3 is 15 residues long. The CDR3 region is CASSLTALGNTEAFF. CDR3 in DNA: TGTGCCAGTAGCCTGACAGCCTTAGGGAACACTGAAGCTTTCTTT.

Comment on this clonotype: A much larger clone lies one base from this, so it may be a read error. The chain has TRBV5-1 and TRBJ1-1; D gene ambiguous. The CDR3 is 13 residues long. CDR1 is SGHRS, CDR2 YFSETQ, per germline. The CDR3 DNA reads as TGTGCCAGCAGCATCCAGGCTAACACTGAAGCTTTCTTT. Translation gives CASSIQANTEAFF. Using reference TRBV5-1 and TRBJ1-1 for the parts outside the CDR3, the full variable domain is KAGVTQTPRYLIKTRGQQVTLSCSPISGHRSVSWYQQTPGQGLQFLFEYFSETQRNKGNFPGRFSGRQFSNSRSEMNVSTLELGDSALYLCASSIQANTEAFFGQGTRLTVV.

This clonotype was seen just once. The CDR3 sequence is CSAEPVNTEAFF. The CDR3 DNA is TGCAGTGCCGAGCCAGTGAACACTGAAGCTTTCTTT. V and J are TRBV20-1 and TRBJ1-1; D is uncertain. This CDR3 comprises 12 residues. The germline CDR1 and CDR2 sequences are DFQATT and SNEGSKA (reference sequence). V was cut by 6 bases and J by 0 bases, with 8 bases left in between.

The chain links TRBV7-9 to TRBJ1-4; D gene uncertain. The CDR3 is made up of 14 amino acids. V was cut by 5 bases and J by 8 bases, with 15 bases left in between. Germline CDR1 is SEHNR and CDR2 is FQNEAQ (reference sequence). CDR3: CASSLIGVQEKLFF. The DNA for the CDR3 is TGTGCCAGCAGCCTCATTGGGGTCCAGGAAAAACTGTTTTTT.

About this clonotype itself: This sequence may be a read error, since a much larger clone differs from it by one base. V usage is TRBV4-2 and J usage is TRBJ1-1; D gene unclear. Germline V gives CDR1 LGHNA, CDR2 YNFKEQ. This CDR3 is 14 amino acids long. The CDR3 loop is CASSQDRDNTETFF. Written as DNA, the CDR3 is TGTGCCAGCAGCCAAGACCGGGATAACACTGAAACTTTCTTT.

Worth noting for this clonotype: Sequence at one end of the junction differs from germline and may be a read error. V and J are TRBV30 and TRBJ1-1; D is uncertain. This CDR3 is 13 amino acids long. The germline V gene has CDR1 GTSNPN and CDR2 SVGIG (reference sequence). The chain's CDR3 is CAWSVDANTEVFF. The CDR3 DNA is TGTGCCTGGAGTGTAGATGCGAACACTGAAGTTTTCTTT. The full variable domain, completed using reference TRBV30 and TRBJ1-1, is SQTIHQWPATLVQPVGSPLSLECTVEGTSNPNLYWYRQAAGRGLQLLFYSVGIGQISSEVPQNLSASRPQDRQFILSSKKLLLSDSGFYLCAWSVDANTEVFFGQGTRLTVV.

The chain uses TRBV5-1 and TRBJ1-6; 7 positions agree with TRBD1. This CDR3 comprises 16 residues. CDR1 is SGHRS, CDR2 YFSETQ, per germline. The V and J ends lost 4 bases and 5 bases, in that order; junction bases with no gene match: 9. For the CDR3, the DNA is TGCGCCAGCAGCATGGGGGGCGGGACAGATAATTCACCCCTCCACTTT. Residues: CASSMGGGTDNSPLHF.

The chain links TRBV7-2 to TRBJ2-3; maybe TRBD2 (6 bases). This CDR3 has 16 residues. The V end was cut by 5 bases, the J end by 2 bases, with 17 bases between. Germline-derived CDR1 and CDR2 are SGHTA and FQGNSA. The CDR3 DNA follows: TGTGCCAGCAGCCCCCGCAGGGACTCGAACACAGATACGCAGTATTTT. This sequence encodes CASSPRRDSNTDTQYF.

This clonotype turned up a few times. Here the CDR3 reads CATSRGASGSTGANVLTF. The CDR3 DNA reads as TGTGCCACCAGCAGAGGGGCTAGCGGGAGTACCGGGGCCAACGTCCTGACTTTC. V usage is TRBV15 and J usage is TRBJ2-6; 10 nucleotides align to TRBD2. The germline gives CDR1 LNHNV, CDR2 YYDKDF (reference sequence). This CDR3 contains 18 residues. V lost 1 base to trimming and J lost 4 bases; unmatched junction nucleotides: 7.

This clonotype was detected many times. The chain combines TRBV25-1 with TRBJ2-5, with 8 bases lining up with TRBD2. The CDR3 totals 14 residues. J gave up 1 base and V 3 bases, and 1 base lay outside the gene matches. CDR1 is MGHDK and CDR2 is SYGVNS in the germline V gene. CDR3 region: CASSDREGQETQYF. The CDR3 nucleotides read TGTGCCAGCAGTGATCGGGAGGGCCAAGAGACCCAGTACTTC. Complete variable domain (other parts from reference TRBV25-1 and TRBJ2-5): EADIYQTPRYLVIGTGKKITLECSQTMGHDKMYWYQQDPGMELHLIHYSYGVNSTEKGDLSSESTVSRIRTEHFPLTLESARPSHTSQYLCASSDREGQETQYFGPGTRLLVL.